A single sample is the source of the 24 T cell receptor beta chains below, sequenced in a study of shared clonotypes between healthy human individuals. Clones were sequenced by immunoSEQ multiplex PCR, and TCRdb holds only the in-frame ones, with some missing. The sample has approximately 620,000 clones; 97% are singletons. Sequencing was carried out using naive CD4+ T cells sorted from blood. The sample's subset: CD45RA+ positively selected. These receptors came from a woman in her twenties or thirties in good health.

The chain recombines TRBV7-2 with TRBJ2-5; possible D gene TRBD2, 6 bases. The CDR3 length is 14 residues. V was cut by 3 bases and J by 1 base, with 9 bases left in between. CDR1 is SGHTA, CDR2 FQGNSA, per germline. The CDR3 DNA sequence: TGTGCCAGCAGCTTTGGGGGGATCCAAGAGACCCAGTACTTC. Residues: CASSFGGIQETQYF.

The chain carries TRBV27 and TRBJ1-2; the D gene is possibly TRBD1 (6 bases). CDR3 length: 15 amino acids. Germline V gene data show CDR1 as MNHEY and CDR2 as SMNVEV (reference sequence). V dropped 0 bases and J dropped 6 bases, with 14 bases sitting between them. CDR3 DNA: TGTGCCAGCAGTTTATCGTGGGGGGGCTGGGATGGCTACACCTTC. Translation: CASSLSWGGWDGYTF.

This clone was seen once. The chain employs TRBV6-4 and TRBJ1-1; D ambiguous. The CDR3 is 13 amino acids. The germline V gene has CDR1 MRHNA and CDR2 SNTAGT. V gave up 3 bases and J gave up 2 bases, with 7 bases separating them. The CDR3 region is CASSEQRNTEAFF. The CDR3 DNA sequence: TGTGCCAGCAGTGAACAGAGAAACACTGAAGCTTTCTTT.

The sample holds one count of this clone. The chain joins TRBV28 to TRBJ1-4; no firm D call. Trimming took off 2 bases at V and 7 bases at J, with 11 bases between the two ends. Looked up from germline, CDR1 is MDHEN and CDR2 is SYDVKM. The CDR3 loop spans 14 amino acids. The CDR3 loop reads CASSLRGLSEKLFF. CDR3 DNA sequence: TGTGCCAGCAGTTTAAGAGGGCTTAGTGAAAAACTGTTTTTT.

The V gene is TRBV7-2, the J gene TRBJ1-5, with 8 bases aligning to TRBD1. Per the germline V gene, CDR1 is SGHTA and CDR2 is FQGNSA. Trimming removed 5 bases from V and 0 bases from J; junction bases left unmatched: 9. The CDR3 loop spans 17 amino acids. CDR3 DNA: TGTGCCAGCAGCAAGACAGGGGAAAACTATAGCAATCAGCCCCAGCATTTT. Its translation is CASSKTGENYSNQPQHF.

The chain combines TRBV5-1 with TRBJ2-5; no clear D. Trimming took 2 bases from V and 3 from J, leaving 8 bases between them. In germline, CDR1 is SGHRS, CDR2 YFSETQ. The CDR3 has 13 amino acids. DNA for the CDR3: TGCGCCAGCAGCTTCAAAAGGGAAGAGACCCAGTACTTC. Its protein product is CASSFKREETQYF. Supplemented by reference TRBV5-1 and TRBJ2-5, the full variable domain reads KAGVTQTPRYLIKTRGQQVTLSCSPISGHRSVSWYQQTPGQGLQFLFEYFSETQRNKGNFPGRFSGRQFSNSRSEMNVSTLELGDSALYLCASSFKREETQYFGPGTRLLVL.

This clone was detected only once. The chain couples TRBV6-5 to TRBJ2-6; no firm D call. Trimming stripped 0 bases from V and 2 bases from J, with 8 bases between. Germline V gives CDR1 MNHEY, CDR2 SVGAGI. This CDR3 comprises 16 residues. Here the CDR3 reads CASSYSLGTGANVLTF. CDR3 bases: TGTGCCAGCAGTTACTCCCTGGGGACTGGGGCCAACGTCCTGACTTTC.

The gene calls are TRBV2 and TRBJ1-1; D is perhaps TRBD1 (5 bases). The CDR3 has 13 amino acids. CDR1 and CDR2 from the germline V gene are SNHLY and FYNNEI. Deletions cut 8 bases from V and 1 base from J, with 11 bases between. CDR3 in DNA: TGTGCCAGCGGATGGGACCAGAACACTGAAGCTTTCTTT. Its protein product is CASGWDQNTEAFF.

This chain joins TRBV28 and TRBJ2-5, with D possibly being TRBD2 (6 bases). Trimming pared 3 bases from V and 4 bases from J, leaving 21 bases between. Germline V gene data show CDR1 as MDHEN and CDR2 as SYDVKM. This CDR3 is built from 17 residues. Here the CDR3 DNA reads TGTGCCAGCAGTTTGGTGTTCGGCGGAACGGGGGTAGAGACCCAGTACTTC. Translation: CASSLVFGGTGVETQYF.

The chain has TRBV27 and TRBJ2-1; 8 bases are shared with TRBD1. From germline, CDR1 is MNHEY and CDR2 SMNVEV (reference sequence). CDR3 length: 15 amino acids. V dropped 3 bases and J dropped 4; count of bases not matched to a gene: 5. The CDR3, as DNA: TGTGCCAGCAGTTTTAGGGGACAGGTGTACAATGAGCAGTTCTTC. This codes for CASSFRGQVYNEQFF.

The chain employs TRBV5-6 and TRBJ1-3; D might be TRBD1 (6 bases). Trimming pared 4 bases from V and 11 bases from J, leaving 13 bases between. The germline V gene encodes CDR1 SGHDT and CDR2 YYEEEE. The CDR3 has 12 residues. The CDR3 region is CASSTQGLAIYF. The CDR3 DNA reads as TGTGCCAGCAGCACGCAGGGGCTGGCCATATATTTT.

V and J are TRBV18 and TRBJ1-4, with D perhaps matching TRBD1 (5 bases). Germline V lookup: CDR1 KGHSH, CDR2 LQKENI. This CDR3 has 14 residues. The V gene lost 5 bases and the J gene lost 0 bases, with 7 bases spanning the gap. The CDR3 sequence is CASSKTATNEKLFF. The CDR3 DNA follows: TGTGCCAGCTCAAAGACAGCAACTAATGAAAAACTGTTTTTT.

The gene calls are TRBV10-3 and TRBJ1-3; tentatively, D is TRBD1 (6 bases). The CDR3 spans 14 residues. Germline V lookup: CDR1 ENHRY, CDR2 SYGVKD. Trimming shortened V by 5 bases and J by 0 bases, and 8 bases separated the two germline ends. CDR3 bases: TGTGCCATCAGTCGACAGGTCTCTGGAAACACCATATATTTT. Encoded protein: CAISRQVSGNTIYF.

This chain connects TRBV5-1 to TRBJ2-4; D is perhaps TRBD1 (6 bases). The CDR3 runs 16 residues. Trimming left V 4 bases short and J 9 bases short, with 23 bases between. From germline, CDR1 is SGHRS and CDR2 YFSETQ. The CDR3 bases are TGCGCCAGCAGCCCCGGGGAGAGGCTAGGGGGAGTCATTCAGTACTTC. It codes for CASSPGERLGGVIQYF.

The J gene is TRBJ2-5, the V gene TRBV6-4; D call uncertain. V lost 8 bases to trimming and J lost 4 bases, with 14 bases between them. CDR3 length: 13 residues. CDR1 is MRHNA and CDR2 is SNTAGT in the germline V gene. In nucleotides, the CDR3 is TGTGCCAGCGCGGACCGTCCGGGAGAGACCCAGTACTTC. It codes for CASADRPGETQYF.

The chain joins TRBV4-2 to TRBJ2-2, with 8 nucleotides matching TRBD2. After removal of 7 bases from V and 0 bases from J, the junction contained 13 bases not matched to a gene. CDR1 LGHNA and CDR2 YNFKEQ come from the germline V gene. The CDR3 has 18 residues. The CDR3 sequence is CASKWRASGHANTGELFF. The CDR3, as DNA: TGTGCCAGCAAATGGAGGGCTAGCGGGCACGCGAACACCGGGGAGCTGTTTTTT.

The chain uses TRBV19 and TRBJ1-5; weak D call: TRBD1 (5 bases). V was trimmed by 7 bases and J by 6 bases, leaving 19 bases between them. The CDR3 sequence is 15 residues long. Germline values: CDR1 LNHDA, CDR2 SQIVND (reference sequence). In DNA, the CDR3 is TGTGCCAGTACCATCGGTTGGGGGGTAAGTCAGCCCCAGCATTTT. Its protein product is CASTIGWGVSQPQHF.

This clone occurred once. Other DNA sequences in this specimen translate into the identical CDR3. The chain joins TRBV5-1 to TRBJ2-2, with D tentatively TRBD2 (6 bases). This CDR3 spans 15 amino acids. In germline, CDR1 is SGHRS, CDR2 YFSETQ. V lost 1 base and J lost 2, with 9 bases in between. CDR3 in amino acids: CASSLLASNTGELFF. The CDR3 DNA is TGCGCCAGCAGCTTGCTAGCGAGCAACACCGGGGAGCTGTTTTTT.

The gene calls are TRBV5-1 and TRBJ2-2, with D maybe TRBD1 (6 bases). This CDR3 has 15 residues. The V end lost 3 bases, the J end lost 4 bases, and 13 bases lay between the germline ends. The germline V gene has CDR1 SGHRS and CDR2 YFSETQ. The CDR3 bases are TGCGCCAGCAGCTCTACAGGGTTGGGCACCGGGGAGCTGTTTTTT. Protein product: CASSSTGLGTGELFF. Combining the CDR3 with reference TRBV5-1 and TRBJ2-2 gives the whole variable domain KAGVTQTPRYLIKTRGQQVTLSCSPISGHRSVSWYQQTPGQGLQFLFEYFSETQRNKGNFPGRFSGRQFSNSRSEMNVSTLELGDSALYLCASSSTGLGTGELFFGEGSRLTVL.

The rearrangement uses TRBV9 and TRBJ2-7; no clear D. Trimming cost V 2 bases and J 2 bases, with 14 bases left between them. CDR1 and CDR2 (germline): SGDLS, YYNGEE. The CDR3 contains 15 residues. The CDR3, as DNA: TGTGCCAGCAGCGTCGGTCGGGCCACTACCTACGAGCAGTACTTC. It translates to CASSVGRATTYEQYF. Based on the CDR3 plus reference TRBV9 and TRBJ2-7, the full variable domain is DSGVTQTPKHLITATGQRVTLRCSPRSGDLSVYWYQQSLDQGLQFLIQYYNGEERAKGNILERFSAQQFPDLHSELNLSSLELGDSALYFCASSVGRATTYEQYFGPGTRLTVT.

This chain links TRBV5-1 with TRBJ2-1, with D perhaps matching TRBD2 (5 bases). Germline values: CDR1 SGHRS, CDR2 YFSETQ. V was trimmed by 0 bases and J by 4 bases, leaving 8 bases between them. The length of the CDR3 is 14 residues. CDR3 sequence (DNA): TGCGCCAGCAGCTTGGCGCGGGCTTACAATGAGCAGTTCTTC. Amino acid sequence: CASSLARAYNEQFF. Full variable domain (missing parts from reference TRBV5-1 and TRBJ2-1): KAGVTQTPRYLIKTRGQQVTLSCSPISGHRSVSWYQQTPGQGLQFLFEYFSETQRNKGNFPGRFSGRQFSNSRSEMNVSTLELGDSALYLCASSLARAYNEQFFGPGTRLTVL.

The CDR3 is CASRQTGRGELFF. Written as DNA, the CDR3 is TGTGCCAGCAGGCAGACAGGGCGCGGGGAGCTGTTTTTT. The genes are TRBV6-5 and TRBJ2-2; 7 bases fit TRBD1. The CDR3 length is 13 residues. CDR1 is MNHEY, CDR2 SVGAGI, per germline. V shed 6 bases, J shed 7 bases, and the junction held 5 bases outside the gene matches.

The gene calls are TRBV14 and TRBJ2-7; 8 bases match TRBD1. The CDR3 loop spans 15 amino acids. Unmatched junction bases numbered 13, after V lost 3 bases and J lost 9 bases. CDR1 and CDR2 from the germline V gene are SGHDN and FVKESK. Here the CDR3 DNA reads TGTGCCAGCAGCCATACCGGGACAGGATCGTTTGGGCAGTACTTC. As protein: CASSHTGTGSFGQYF.

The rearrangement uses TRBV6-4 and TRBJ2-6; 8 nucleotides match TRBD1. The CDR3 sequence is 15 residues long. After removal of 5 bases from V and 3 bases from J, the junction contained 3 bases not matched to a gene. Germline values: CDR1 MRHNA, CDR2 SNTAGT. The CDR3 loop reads CASSPTGDGANVLTF. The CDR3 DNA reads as TGTGCCAGCAGTCCGACAGGGGATGGGGCCAACGTCCTGACTTTC.